These T cell receptor beta chains were read from a single sample in a study of cytomegalovirus exposure and HLA in healthy donors. TCRdb's copy holds only in-frame clones and misses some; the assay was immunoSEQ multiplex PCR. The sample yields a few hundred thousand clones, roughly 87% seen once. Specimen: PBMCs. The receptors originated from a man between 18 and 29 years old in good health and CMV-seropositive. The CDR3 runs from the conserved cysteine through the conserved F or W. A D gene is named only where the DNA matches it firmly. Size values are once, few and many counts, or a class for expanded clones, and some rows have none.

size,V,J,D,CDR3,DNA
.,TRBV2,TRBJ1-5,TRBD1,CASSSDREVQPQHF,TGTGCCAGCAGTTCCGACAGGGAGGTTCAGCCCCAGCATTTT
.,TRBV30,TRBJ2-1,TRBD2,CAWSAGTAWEGTFF,TGTGCCTGGAGTGCCGGGACTGCCTGGGAGGGAACGTTCTTC
.,TRBV7-8,TRBJ1-5,.,CASSQRGQPQHF,TGTGCCAGCAGCCAAAGGGGTCAGCCCCAGCATTTT
once,TRBV11-2,TRBJ2-1,.,CASSPMGGWLRNEQFF,TGTGCCAGCAGCCCGATGGGGGGTTGGCTTCGGAATGAGCAGTTCTTC
.,TRBV6-1,TRBJ2-1,.,CASSGDGYNEQFF,TGTGCCAGCAGTGGGGACGGTTACAATGAGCAGTTCTTC
.,TRBV21-1,TRBJ1-3,.,CASSKGETGLGQNTIYF,TGTGCCAGCAGCAAAGGGGAAACAGGGTTAGGACAAAACACCATATATTTT
once,TRBV27,TRBJ2-1,.,CASSLSPSYNEQFF,TGTGCCAGCAGTTTAAGTCCCTCCTACAATGAGCAGTTCTTC
.,TRBV4-1,TRBJ2-7,.,CASSRQQGYSYEQYF,TGCGCCAGCAGCCGCCAACAGGGCTACTCCTACGAGCAGTACTTC
.,TRBV2,TRBJ2-7,TRBD1,CASSDTGVEQYF,TGTGCCAGCAGCGACACAGGGGTCGAGCAGTACTTC
.,TRBV19,TRBJ1-1,.,CASSASNTEAFF,TGTGCCAGTAGTGCTTCTAACACTGAAGCTTTCTTT
once,TRBV30,TRBJ1-2,TRBD1,CAWDRGELVYGYTF,TGTGCCTGGGACAGGGGGGAACTAGTCTATGGCTACACCTTC
.,TRBV6-1,TRBJ1-2,.,CASSDAPLVHF,TGTGCCAGCAGTGATGCTCCACTCGTCCACTTC
.,TRBV5-1,TRBJ1-2,.,CASSPAGDHYGYTF,TGCGCCAGCAGCCCCGCGGGGGATCACTATGGCTACACCTTC
.,TRBV7-2,TRBJ2-7,.,CASSSGRGRGYEQYF,TGTGCCAGCAGCTCAGGACGAGGGAGGGGGTACGAGCAGTACTTC
.,TRBV6-1,TRBJ2-7,TRBD2,CATLRTSGRADEQYF,TGTGCCACCCTTCGGACTAGCGGGAGGGCCGACGAGCAGTACTTC
.,TRBV14,TRBJ2-1,TRBD2,CASSSTSGSYNEQFF,TGTGCCAGCAGCTCGACTAGCGGGAGTTACAATGAGCAGTTCTTC
.,TRBV4-2,TRBJ1-4,.,CASSQVGALRGLFF,TGTGCCAGCAGCCAAGTCGGGGCGCTGAGGGGGCTGTTTTTT
.,TRBV29-1,TRBJ1-2,.,CSVRWGGPADGYTF,TGCAGCGTTCGATGGGGCGGTCCGGCGGATGGCTACACCTTC
.,TRBV18,TRBJ2-7,TRBD1,CASSPPGQGNYEQYF,TGTGCCAGCTCACCCCCGGGACAGGGTAACTACGAGCAGTACTTC
.,TRBV28,TRBJ2-7,.,CASSLLLTSSYEQYF,TGTGCCAGCAGTTTATTGCTGACGAGCTCCTACGAGCAGTACTTC
.,TRBV4-1,TRBJ1-5,.,CASSQAQGYSNQPQHF,TGCGCCAGCAGCCAAGCGCAAGGGTATAGCAATCAGCCCCAGCATTTT
.,TRBV9,TRBJ2-1,TRBD2,CASSAAGLAEDEQFF,TGTGCCAGCAGCGCTGCGGGACTAGCAGAAGATGAGCAGTTCTTC
.,TRBV2,TRBJ1-3,TRBD1,CASSGGQGLTGNTIYF,TGTGCCAGCAGTGGCGGACAGGGGCTTACTGGAAACACCATATATTTT
.,TRBV4-1,TRBJ1-4,.,CASAEGRGNEKLFF,TGCGCCAGCGCCGAGGGTCGGGGTAATGAAAAACTGTTTTTT
.,TRBV30,TRBJ1-1,.,CAWAGGPEAFF,TGTGCCTGGGCCGGGGGGCCTGAAGCTTTCTTT
.,TRBV27,TRBJ2-7,TRBD1,CASRLTGTGLYEQYF,TGTGCCAGCAGATTGACCGGGACAGGGCTTTACGAGCAGTACTTC
once,TRBV7-9,TRBJ1-2,TRBD1,CASSLVPGQPNYGYTF,TGTGCCAGCAGCTTAGTGCCGGGACAGCCCAACTATGGCTACACCTTC
.,TRBV5-1,TRBJ2-2,TRBD1,CASSLGQGAMHTGELFF,TGCGCCAGCAGCTTGGGACAGGGGGCGATGCACACCGGGGAGCTGTTTTTT
.,TRBV5-6,TRBJ2-1,.,CASSPGPNNEQFF,TGTGCCAGCAGCCCGGGACCAAACAATGAGCAGTTCTTC
.,TRBV5-1,TRBJ2-3,.,CASSPPRGGTDTQYF,TGCGCCAGCAGCCCGCCTAGGGGTGGGACAGATACGCAGTATTTT
.,TRBV5-1,TRBJ1-2,TRBD1,CASSWEQGAGYTF,TGCGCCAGCAGCTGGGAACAGGGGGCTGGCTACACCTTC
.,TRBV4-1,TRBJ2-1,TRBD2,CASSQDPGTSGGPEQFF,TGCGCCAGCAGCCAAGATCCGGGGACTAGCGGGGGCCCCGAGCAGTTCTTC
.,TRBV27,TRBJ2-7,TRBD1,CASGTGSYEQYF,TGTGCCAGCGGGACAGGGTCCTACGAGCAGTACTTC
.,TRBV10-3,TRBJ2-1,TRBD2,CAISEVGGYNEQFF,TGTGCCATCAGTGAGGTGGGAGGGTACAATGAGCAGTTCTTC
.,TRBV27,TRBJ2-1,.,CASTSGGGLWNEQFF,TGTGCCAGCACTTCAGGGGGGGGCCTGTGGAATGAGCAGTTCTTC
.,TRBV9,TRBJ1-2,.,CASSPRGGGYGYTF,TGTGCCAGCAGCCCCCGAGGGGGGGGCTATGGCTACACCTTC
.,TRBV28,TRBJ2-1,TRBD2,CASSPSSGRWDEQFF,TGTGCCAGCAGTCCGTCTAGCGGGAGGTGGGATGAGCAGTTCTTC
.,TRBV28,TRBJ1-1,.,CASSLRTGRPEAFF,TGTGCCAGCAGCCTCCGGACGGGTAGGCCTGAAGCTTTCTTT
.,TRBV13,TRBJ2-7,TRBD1,CASSSRTGVYEQYF,TGTGCCAGCAGCTCCCGGACAGGGGTCTACGAGCAGTACTTC
large,TRBV29-1,TRBJ1-1,.,CSASSGENTEAFF,TGCAGCGCCTCCTCCGGGGAGAACACTGAAGCTTTCTTT
.,TRBV6-1,TRBJ2-6,.,CASSDFQGFAGANVLTF,TGTGCCAGCAGTGATTTTCAGGGGTTCGCTGGGGCCAACGTCCTGACTTTC
.,TRBV7-9,TRBJ2-5,TRBD2,CASSPSGRAEETQYF,TGTGCCAGCAGCCCCAGCGGGAGGGCCGAAGAGACCCAGTACTTC
.,TRBV6-1,TRBJ1-2,TRBD1,CASSKDRVDGYTF,TGTGCCAGCAGTAAGGACAGGGTCGACGGCTACACCTTC